This TCR beta chain derives from a study of shared clonotypes between healthy human individuals. Profiled with immunoSEQ multiplex PCR; TCRdb holds only in-frame clones, not every one. The table lists some 1 million clones, about three quarters of them singletons. CD4+ cells underwent separation, giving CD45RA+ naive and CD45RA-negative memory subsets. This CDR3 comprises 14 residues. From germline, CDR1 is MNHNS and CDR2 SASEGT. V was clipped by 5 bases and J by 5 bases; unmatched bases: 8. The sample comprised memory CD4+ T cells sorted from blood. The subset denotes: CD45RA-negative fraction. The chain has TRBV6-1 and TRBJ1-2; 7 positions agree with TRBD1. The TCR sequence derives from a man aged 18 to 29 in good health. CDR3 sequence reads: CASSNLGTVYGYTF. CDR3 nucleotide sequence: TGTGCCAGCAGTAATCTGGGGACAGTATATGGCTACACCTTC.